The T cell receptor (beta chain) described here comes from a study of shared clonotypes between healthy human individuals. The wider study: The people who gave samples were a couple of women and a few men aged 18 to 49.

General study results and limits: Among the subsets, naive ones generally showed larger estimated richness than memory ones. Blood was the sole source, and tissue repertoires probably differ. Sharing across four donors was seen in around 5% of naive CD4 clonotypes.

Note on this clone: Antigen specificity is unknown.

Germline V gene data show CDR1 as SGHTS and CDR2 as YDEGEE. The CDR3 loop spans 15 amino acids. V trimming: 5 bases; J trimming: 2 bases; junction bases outside the gene matches: 4. TCRdb keeps only in-frame clones here, not all; method: immunoSEQ multiplex PCR. The data show around 2.3 million clones, around 95% seen once. This chain links TRBV5-8 with TRBJ2-7, with 13 bases lining up with TRBD2. The specimen was naive CD4+ T cells sorted from blood. Stated subset: CD45RA+ positively selected. The sequence came from a man between 18 and 35 years old in good health. The CDR3 bases are TGTGCCAGCAGTCACGGACTAGCGGGAGCCTACGAGCAGTACTTC. It codes for CASSHGLAGAYEQYF.